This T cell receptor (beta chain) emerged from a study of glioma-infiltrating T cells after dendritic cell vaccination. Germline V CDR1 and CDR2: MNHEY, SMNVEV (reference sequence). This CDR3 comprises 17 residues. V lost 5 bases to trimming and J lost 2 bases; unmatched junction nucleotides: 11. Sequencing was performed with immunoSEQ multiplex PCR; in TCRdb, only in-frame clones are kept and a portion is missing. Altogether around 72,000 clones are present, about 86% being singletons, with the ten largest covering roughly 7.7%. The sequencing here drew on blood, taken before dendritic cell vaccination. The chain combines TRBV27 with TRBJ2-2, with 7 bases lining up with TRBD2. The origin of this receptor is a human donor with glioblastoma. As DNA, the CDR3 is TGTGCCAGCAGTCCGCTTGGTGGGGGGGGTAACACCGGGGAGCTGTTTTTT. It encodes CASSPLGGGGNTGELFF.